This record covers a single T cell receptor (beta chain). Antigen unknown. Unique molecular identifiers were used to barcode this TCRbeta library. TCRdb re-derived calls from the PCR reads in MiXCR, one entry per CDR3 protein. The sample gives more than 400,000 distinct CDR3 sequences, 43% of which show up once; 25% to 30% is in the top ten. The data were obtained in a study of T-cell reconstitution after alpha-beta-depleted transplantation in children. The study, taken as a whole, reports: One year after transplant, T-cell counts and diversity came mostly from newly produced T cells. The study reportedly traced alpha-beta T cells about two months after transplant to several hundred expanded graft clones.

The germline V gene has CDR1 SNHLY and CDR2 FYNNEI. Between the trimmed V and J ends, which lost 3 bases and 4 bases, there was a span of 13 bases. This CDR3 comprises 16 residues. This chain connects TRBV2 to TRBJ2-6; TRBD2 is a possible D gene (6 bases). The specimen was PBMCs, collected before TCRalphabeta/CD19-depleted stem cell transplant. The TCR comes from a girl aged 2 to 10 with aplastic anemia, due to receive a stem cell transplant. The CDR3 spells CASSERAGRGANVLTF. Written as DNA, the CDR3 is TGTGCCAGCAGTGAGAGGGCGGGGCGAGGGGCCAACGTCCTGACTTTC.